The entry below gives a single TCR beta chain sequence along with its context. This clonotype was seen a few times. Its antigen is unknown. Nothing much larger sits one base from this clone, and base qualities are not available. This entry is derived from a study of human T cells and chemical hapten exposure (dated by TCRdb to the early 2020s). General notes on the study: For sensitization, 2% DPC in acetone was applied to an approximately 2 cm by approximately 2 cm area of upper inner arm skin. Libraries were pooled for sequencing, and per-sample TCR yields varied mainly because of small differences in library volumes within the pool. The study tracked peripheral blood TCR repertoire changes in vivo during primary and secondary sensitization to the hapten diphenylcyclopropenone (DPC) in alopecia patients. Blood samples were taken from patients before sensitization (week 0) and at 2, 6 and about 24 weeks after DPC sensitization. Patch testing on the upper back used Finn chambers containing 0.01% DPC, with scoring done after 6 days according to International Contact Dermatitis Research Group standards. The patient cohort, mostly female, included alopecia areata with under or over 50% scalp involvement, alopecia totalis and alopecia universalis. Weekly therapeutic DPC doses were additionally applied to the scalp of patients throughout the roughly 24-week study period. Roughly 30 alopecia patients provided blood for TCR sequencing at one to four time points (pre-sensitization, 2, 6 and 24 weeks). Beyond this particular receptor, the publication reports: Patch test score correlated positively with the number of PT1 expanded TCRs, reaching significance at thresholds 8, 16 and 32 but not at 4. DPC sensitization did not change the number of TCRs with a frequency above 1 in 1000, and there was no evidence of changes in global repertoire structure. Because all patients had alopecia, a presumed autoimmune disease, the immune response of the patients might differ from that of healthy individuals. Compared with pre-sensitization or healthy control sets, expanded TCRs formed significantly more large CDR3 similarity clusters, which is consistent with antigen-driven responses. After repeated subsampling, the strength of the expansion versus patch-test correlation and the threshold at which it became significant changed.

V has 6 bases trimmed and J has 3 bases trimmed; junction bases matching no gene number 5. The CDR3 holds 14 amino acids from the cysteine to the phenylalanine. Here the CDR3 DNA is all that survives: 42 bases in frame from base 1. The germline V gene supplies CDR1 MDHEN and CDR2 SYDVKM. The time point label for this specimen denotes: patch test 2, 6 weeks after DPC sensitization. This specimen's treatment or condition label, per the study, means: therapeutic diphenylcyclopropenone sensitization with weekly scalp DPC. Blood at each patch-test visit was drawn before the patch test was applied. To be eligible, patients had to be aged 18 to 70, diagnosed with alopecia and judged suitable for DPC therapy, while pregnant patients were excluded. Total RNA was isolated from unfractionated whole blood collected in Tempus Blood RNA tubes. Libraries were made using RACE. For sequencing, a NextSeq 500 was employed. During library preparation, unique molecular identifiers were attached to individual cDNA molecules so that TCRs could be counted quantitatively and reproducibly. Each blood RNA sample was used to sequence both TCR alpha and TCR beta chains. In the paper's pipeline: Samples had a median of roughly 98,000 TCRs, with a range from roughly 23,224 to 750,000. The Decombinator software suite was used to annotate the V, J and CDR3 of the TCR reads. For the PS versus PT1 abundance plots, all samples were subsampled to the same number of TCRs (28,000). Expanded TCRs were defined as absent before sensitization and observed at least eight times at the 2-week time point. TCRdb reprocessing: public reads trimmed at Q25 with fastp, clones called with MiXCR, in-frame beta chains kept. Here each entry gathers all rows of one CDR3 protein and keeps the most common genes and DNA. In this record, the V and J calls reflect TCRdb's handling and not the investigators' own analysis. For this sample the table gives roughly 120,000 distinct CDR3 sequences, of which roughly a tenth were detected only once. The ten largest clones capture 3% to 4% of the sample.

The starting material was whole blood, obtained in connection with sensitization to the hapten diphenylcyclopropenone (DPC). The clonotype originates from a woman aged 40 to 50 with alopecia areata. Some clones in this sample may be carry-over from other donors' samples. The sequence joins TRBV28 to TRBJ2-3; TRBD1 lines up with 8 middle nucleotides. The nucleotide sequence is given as TGTGCCAGCAGACGCCGACAGGGGACAGATACGCAGTATTTT. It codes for CASRRRQGTDTQYF. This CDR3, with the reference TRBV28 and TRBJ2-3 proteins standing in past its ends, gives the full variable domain DVKVTQSSRYLVKRTGEKVFLECVQDMDHENMFWYRQDPGLGLRLIYFSYDVKMKEKGDIPEGYSVSREKKERFSLILESASTNQTSMYLCASRRRQGTDTQYFGPGTRLTVL.